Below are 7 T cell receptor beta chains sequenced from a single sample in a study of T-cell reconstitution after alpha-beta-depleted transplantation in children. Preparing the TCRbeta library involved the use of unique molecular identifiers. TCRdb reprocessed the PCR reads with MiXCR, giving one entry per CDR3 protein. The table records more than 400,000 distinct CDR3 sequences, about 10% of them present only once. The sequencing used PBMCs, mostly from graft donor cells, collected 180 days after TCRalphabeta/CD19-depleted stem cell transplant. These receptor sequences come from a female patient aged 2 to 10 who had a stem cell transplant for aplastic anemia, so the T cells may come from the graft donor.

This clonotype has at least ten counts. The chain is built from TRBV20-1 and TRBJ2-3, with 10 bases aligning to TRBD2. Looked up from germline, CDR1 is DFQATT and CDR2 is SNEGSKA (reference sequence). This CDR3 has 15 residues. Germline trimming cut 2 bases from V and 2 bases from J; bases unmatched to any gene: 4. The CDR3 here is CSARWLAGVTDTQYF. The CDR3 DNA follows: TGCAGTGCTAGATGGCTAGCGGGAGTCACAGATACGCAGTATTTT.

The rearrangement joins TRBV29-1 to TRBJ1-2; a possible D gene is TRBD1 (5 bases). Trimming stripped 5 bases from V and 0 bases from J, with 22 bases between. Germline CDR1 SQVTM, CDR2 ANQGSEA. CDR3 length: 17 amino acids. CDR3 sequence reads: CSVPGGTKRGSNYGYTF. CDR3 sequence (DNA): TGCAGCGTTCCGGGGGGTACTAAAAGGGGCTCTAACTATGGCTACACCTTC.

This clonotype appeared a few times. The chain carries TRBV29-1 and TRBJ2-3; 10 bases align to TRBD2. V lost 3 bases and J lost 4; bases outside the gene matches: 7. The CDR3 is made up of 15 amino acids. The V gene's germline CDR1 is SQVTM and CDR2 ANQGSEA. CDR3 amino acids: CSVEVAGGVSDTQYF. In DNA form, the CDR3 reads TGCAGCGTTGAGGTAGCGGGAGGAGTCTCAGATACGCAGTATTTT.

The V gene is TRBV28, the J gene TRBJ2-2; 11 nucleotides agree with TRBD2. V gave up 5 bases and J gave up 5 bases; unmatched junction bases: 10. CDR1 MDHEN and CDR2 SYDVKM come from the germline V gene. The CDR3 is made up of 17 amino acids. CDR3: CASSPQGASGRTGELFF. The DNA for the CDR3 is TGTGCCAGCAGTCCCCAAGGGGCTAGCGGGAGGACCGGGGAGCTGTTTTTT.

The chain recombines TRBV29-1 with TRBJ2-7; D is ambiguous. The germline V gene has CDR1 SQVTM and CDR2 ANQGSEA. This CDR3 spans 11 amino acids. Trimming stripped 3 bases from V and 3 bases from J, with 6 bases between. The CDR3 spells CSVEKDYEQYF. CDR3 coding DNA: TGCAGCGTTGAGAAGGACTACGAGCAGTACTTC.

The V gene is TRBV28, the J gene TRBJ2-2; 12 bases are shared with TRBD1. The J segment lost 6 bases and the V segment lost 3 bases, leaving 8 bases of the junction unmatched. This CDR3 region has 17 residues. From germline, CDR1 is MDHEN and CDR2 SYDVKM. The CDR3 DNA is TGTGCCAGCAGTTTCTTGGCCGGGACAGGGGGCGCCGGGGAGCTGTTTTTT. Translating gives CASSFLAGTGGAGELFF.

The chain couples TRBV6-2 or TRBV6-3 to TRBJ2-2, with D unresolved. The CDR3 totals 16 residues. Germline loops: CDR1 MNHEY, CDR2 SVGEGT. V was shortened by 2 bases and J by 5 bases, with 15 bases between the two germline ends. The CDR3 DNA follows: TGTGCCAGCAGTTACAACGGGCGACACAATACCGGGGAGCTGTTTTTT. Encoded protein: CASSYNGRHNTGELFF.